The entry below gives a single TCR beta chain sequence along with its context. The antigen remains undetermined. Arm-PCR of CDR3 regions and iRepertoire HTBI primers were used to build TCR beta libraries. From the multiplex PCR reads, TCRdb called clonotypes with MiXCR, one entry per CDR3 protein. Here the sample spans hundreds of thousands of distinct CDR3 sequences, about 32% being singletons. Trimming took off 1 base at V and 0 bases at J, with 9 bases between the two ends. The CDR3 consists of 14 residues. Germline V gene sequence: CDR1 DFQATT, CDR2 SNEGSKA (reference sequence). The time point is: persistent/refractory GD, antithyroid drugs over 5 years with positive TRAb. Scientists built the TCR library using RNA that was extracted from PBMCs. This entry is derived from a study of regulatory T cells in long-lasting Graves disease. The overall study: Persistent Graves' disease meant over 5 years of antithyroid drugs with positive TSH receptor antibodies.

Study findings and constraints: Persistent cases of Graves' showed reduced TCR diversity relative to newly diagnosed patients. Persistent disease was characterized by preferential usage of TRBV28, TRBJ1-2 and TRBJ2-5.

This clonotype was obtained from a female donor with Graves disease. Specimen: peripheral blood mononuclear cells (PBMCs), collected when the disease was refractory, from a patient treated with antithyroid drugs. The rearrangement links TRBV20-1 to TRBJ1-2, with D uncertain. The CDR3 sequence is CSARGPGPNYGYTF. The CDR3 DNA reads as TGCAGTGCTAGAGGACCCGGACCTAACTATGGCTACACCTTC.